One and the same sample provided the 13 T cell receptor beta chains below, sequenced in a study of T-cell reconstitution after alpha-beta-depleted transplantation in children. For TCRbeta, the library was prepared with unique molecular identifiers. MiXCR was run by TCRdb on the PCR reads, yielding one entry per CDR3 protein. Among about 830,000 distinct CDR3 sequences, around 15% were seen once, and the ten largest hold 5%. The material was PBMCs, mostly from graft donor cells, obtained 360 days after TCRalphabeta/CD19-depleted stem cell transplant. These receptors originate from a male patient aged 10 to 17 who had a stem cell transplant for acute lymphoblastic leukemia, so the T cells may come from the graft donor.

There are many counts of this clonotype. This chain links TRBV15 with TRBJ2-1, with D possibly TRBD2 on 5 matching bases. The CDR3 length is 14 residues. Germline values: CDR1 LNHNV, CDR2 YYDKDF (reference sequence). The V gene lost 1 base and the J gene lost 9 bases, with 13 bases spanning the gap. In nucleotides, the CDR3 is TGTGCCACCAGCAGAGTGAAGTGGAGCGGTGAGCAGTTCTTC. It codes for CATSRVKWSGEQFF.

In its sample, this clonotype was seen once. The chain carries TRBV2 and TRBJ2-1; 11 bases are shared with TRBD2. The CDR3 is made up of 15 amino acids. Germline lookup yields CDR1 SNHLY and CDR2 FYNNEI. Trimming took 4 bases from V and 9 from J; bases not matched to a gene: 8. The CDR3 here is CASSGGLAGGIEQFF. The DNA for the CDR3 is TGTGCCAGCAGTGGAGGGCTAGCGGGAGGAATTGAGCAGTTCTTC.

In this sample, this clonotype turned up many times. The chain carries TRBV25-1 and TRBJ2-1; D possibly corresponds to TRBD2 (5 bases). Germline values: CDR1 MGHDK, CDR2 SYGVNS. Trimming took 1 base from V and 4 from J, leaving 5 bases between them. The CDR3 spans 13 residues. CDR3 residues: CASSEWRYNEQFF. DNA for the CDR3: TGTGCCAGCAGTGAATGGAGGTACAATGAGCAGTTCTTC. The variable domain in full, with the rest retrieved from reference TRBV25-1 and TRBJ2-1, is EADIYQTPRYLVIGTGKKITLECSQTMGHDKMYWYQQDPGMELHLIHYSYGVNSTEKGDLSSESTVSRIRTEHFPLTLESARPSHTSQYLCASSEWRYNEQFFGPGTRLTVL.

The gene calls are TRBV5-1 and TRBJ2-3, with TRBD1 as a possible D gene (5 bases). The CDR3 has 16 amino acids. The V gene's germline CDR1 is SGHRS and CDR2 YFSETQ. The V end lost 4 bases, the J end lost 0 bases, and 15 bases lay between the germline ends. In DNA, the CDR3 is TGCGCCAGCAGCCCCATAGGACAAACGAGCACAGATACGCAGTATTTT. This codes for CASSPIGQTSTDTQYF.

This chain uses TRBV29-1 with TRBJ2-1, with D perhaps TRBD1 or TRBD2 (5 bases each). This CDR3 has 12 residues. Germline V gene lookup returns CDR1 SQVTM and CDR2 ANQGSEA. V dropped 4 bases and J dropped 8 bases, with 12 bases sitting between them. In nucleotides, the CDR3 is TGCAGCGTTGTATTGGGGGATGATGAGCAGTTCTTC. It encodes CSVVLGDDEQFF.

In this sample, this clonotype turned up many times. The CDR3 reads CASRRLAGVTDTQYF. CDR3 DNA sequence: TGTGCCAGCCGTCGGCTAGCGGGAGTTACAGATACGCAGTATTTT. The rearrangement links TRBV9 to TRBJ2-3, with 10 bases that match TRBD2. The CDR3 has 15 amino acids. Per the germline V gene, CDR1 is SGDLS and CDR2 is YYNGEE. Trimming removed 7 bases from V and 3 bases from J; junction bases left unmatched: 8.

This sequence joins TRBV29-1 and TRBJ2-3, with 14 bases identical to TRBD2. Germline loops: CDR1 SQVTM, CDR2 ANQGSEA. The CDR3 contains 15 residues. V gave up 8 bases and J gave up 4 bases; unmatched junction bases: 8. The CDR3 loop reads CSLLGTSGSADTQYF. CDR3 nucleotides: TGCAGCTTACTCGGGACTAGCGGGAGTGCAGATACGCAGTATTTT.

The gene calls are TRBV5-1 and TRBJ2-3, with D unclear. Trimming removed 0 bases from V and 2 bases from J, with 10 bases in between. CDR1 and CDR2 (germline): SGHRS, YFSETQ. The CDR3 sequence is 15 residues long. The CDR3 sequence is CASSLELWDTDTQYF. The DNA for the CDR3 is TGCGCCAGCAGCTTGGAGTTGTGGGACACAGATACGCAGTATTTT. The full variable domain, completed using reference TRBV5-1 and TRBJ2-3, is KAGVTQTPRYLIKTRGQQVTLSCSPISGHRSVSWYQQTPGQGLQFLFEYFSETQRNKGNFPGRFSGRQFSNSRSEMNVSTLELGDSALYLCASSLELWDTDTQYFGPGTRLTVL.

The chain couples TRBV27 to TRBJ2-5; 7 nucleotides agree with TRBD1. Germline values: CDR1 MNHEY, CDR2 SMNVEV (reference sequence). V was pared by 1 base and J by 4 bases, with 15 bases of the junction left unmatched. The CDR3 contains 18 residues. This CDR3 is CASSLYGDSYTFRETQYF. The CDR3 DNA follows: TGTGCCAGCAGTTTATACGGGGACAGCTATACCTTCAGAGAGACCCAGTACTTC.

This clonotype was found many times. The V gene is TRBV4-2, the J gene TRBJ1-1; no firm D call. V shed 1 base and J shed 0 bases, with 9 bases lying between them. CDR3 size: 15 residues. The germline gives CDR1 LGHNA, CDR2 YNFKEQ. CDR3 residues: CASSQVEAVNTEAFF. The CDR3 nucleotides read TGTGCCAGCAGCCAAGTGGAGGCAGTGAACACTGAAGCTTTCTTT.

The J gene is TRBJ1-2, the V gene TRBV5-6; 11 positions agree with TRBD1. The trim removed 5 bases at V and 7 bases at J, leaving 7 bases unmatched. CDR3 length: 14 amino acids. CDR1 SGHDT and CDR2 YYEEEE come from the germline V gene. The CDR3 sequence is CASSYGQGAFGYTF. CDR3 nucleotides: TGTGCCAGCAGTTACGGACAGGGGGCGTTTGGCTACACCTTC.

In this sample, this clonotype turned up many times. V and J are TRBV24-1 and TRBJ2-7, with TRBD2 matching over 10 bases. Germline V gene data show CDR1 as KGHDR and CDR2 as SFDVKD. Germline trimming cut 12 bases from V and 4 bases from J; bases unmatched to any gene: 11. This CDR3 spans 14 amino acids. This chain's CDR3 is CAPGLAATRYEQYF. For the CDR3, the DNA is TGTGCCCCCGGACTAGCGGCGACAAGGTACGAGCAGTACTTC.

This clonotype was seen many times. This chain links TRBV7-2 with TRBJ2-7; 11 positions agree with TRBD1. The germline CDR1 and CDR2 sequences are SGHTA and FQGNSA. The CDR3 length is 14 residues. Trimming took 0 bases from V and 7 from J; bases not matched to a gene: 2. The CDR3 is CASSLARDRGEQYF. CDR3 DNA: TGTGCCAGCAGCTTAGCCCGGGACAGGGGGGAGCAGTACTTC. Looking up the rest from reference TRBV7-2 and TRBJ2-7 gives the full variable domain: GAGVSQSPSNKVTEKGKDVELRCDPISGHTALYWYRQSLGQGLEFLIYFQGNSAPDKSGLPSDRFSAERTGGSVSTLTIQRTQQEDSAVYLCASSLARDRGEQYFGPGTRLTVT.